The 29 T cell receptor beta chains presented below share a single source sample, sequenced in a study of OX40 agonist ivuxolimab in advanced cancers. Library construction relied on the immunoSEQ multiplex PCR assay. Imported from immuneACCESS, the table was reduced by TCRdb to in-frame sequences with V and J called. These copies leave out some clones; in studies compared against another copy, an unresolved V gene accounts for under half, and the cause of the remainder is not known. Recorded for this sample are 60,000 to 95,000 clones; approximately 85% of them occurred a single time. The top ten clonotypes cover 17% of the sample. Here the sequenced sample was CD4+ or CD8+ T cells sorted from blood, taken in a trial of the OX40 agonist ivuxolimab. The receptors were sampled from an adult with an advanced solid tumor such as melanoma, head and neck, liver or kidney cancer.

V is TRBV9 and J is TRBJ2-2; TRBD1 agrees at 9 bases. CDR1 and CDR2 from the germline V gene are SGDLS and YYNGEE. The CDR3 consists of 15 residues. The J segment lost 5 bases and the V segment lost 4 bases, leaving 6 bases of the junction unmatched. The CDR3 here is CASSTGTGQTGELFF. In nucleotides, the CDR3 is TGTGCCAGCAGCACTGGGACAGGGCAAACCGGGGAGCTGTTTTTT.

As to this clone: An end of the junction differs from the germline gene, which may be a read error. The chain joins TRBV7-7 to TRBJ2-7; D perhaps matches TRBD2 (6 bases). This CDR3 is 13 amino acids long. Germline values: CDR1 SSHAT, CDR2 FNYEAQ (reference sequence). In DNA, the CDR3 is TGTGCTAGCAGCCCGACTAGTTCTTCCGAGCAGTACTTC. It codes for CASSPTSSSEQYF.

Note on this clone: The germline gene is not matched at one end of the junction; a read error may be the cause. V gene TRBV5-1 combines with J gene TRBJ1-3; a weak D match, TRBD1 (6 bases). CDR3 size: 15 residues. Germline assignment: CDR1 SGHRS and CDR2 YFSETQ. Here the CDR3 reads CVSSLEGVSGNTIYF. CDR3 sequence (DNA): TGCGTCAGCAGCTTGGAGGGGGTCTCAGGAAACACCATATATTTT.

This clone has a single count. The rearrangement joins TRBV10-3 to TRBJ1-2; TRBD1 matches 9 bases. Germline CDR1 reads ENHRY; CDR2 reads SYGVKD. The CDR3 consists of 14 residues. V dropped 0 bases and J dropped 8; count of bases not matched to a gene: 4. The CDR3 here is CAISESRTGDGYTF. The CDR3 DNA reads as TGTGCCATCAGTGAGTCGCGGACAGGGGACGGCTACACCTTC.

In its sample, this clone was seen once. This chain joins TRBV5-1 and TRBJ2-1; 7 bases line up with TRBD2. The CDR3 runs to 16 residues. The ends lost 0 bases at V and 4 bases at J; junction bases unmatched: 7. Germline lookup yields CDR1 SGHRS and CDR2 YFSETQ. The CDR3 loop is CASSLDAGEPYNEQFF. In DNA form, the CDR3 reads TGCGCCAGCAGCTTGGATGCGGGAGAGCCTTACAATGAGCAGTTCTTC.

The rearrangement joins TRBV19 to TRBJ1-1, with TRBD1 matching over 8 bases. This CDR3 region has 14 residues. The germline V gene has CDR1 LNHDA and CDR2 SQIVND (reference sequence). The J segment lost 2 bases and the V segment lost 4 bases, leaving 3 bases of the junction unmatched. CDR3: CASSKQGGNTEAFF. The DNA for the CDR3 is TGTGCCAGTAGTAAACAGGGGGGAAACACTGAAGCTTTCTTT.

This clone was found once. The rearrangement joins TRBV6-5 to TRBJ2-1, with D hard to call. V was cut by 0 bases and J by 6 bases, with 3 bases left in between. The CDR3 sequence is 12 residues long. Looked up from germline, CDR1 is MNHEY and CDR2 is SVGAGI. The CDR3 loop reads CASSYSTNEQFF. The CDR3 bases are TGTGCCAGCAGTTACTCTACCAATGAGCAGTTCTTC.

V usage is TRBV6-6 and J usage is TRBJ2-1; 9 positions agree with TRBD2. V lost 5 bases, J lost 2 bases, and 4 bases stayed unmatched. CDR1 and CDR2 from the germline V gene are MNHNY and SVGAGI (reference sequence). The CDR3 consists of 15 residues. The CDR3 bases are TGTGCCAGCAGTAAAGCTAGCGGGACCTACAATGAGCAGTTCTTC. Residues: CASSKASGTYNEQFF.

The rearrangement links TRBV2 to TRBJ1-6; D gene unclear. Germline CDR1 SNHLY, CDR2 FYNNEI. The CDR3 extends over 13 amino acids. V lost 7 bases and J lost 7, with 11 bases in between. In DNA, the CDR3 is TGTGCCAGCACAGGATTGGAGAATTCACCCCTCCACTTT. It translates to CASTGLENSPLHF.

In this sample, this clone turned up a few times. The chain uses TRBV2 and TRBJ2-3; a weak D match, TRBD2 (5 bases). With 6 bases removed from V and 5 bases from J, the gap between germline ends came to 9 bases. Germline lookup yields CDR1 SNHLY and CDR2 FYNNEI. CDR3 length: 12 residues. CDR3 loop: CASRLEGDTQYF. The CDR3, as DNA: TGTGCCAGCAGGCTTGAGGGAGATACGCAGTATTTT.

This clone has only one observation. The chain carries TRBV5-6 and TRBJ2-7, with 11 positions matching TRBD1. Germline CDR1 and CDR2: SGHDT and YYEEEE. V gave up 3 bases and J gave up 2 bases; unmatched junction bases: 4. The CDR3 has 15 residues. The CDR3: CASSWGTGGTYEQYF. The CDR3 DNA reads TGTGCCAGCAGCTGGGGGACAGGGGGGACCTACGAGCAGTACTTC.

This clone showed up many times. The V gene is TRBV29-1, the J gene TRBJ2-7; 11 bases match TRBD2. CDR3 size: 13 residues. Germline V gene data show CDR1 as SQVTM and CDR2 as ANQGSEA. The CDR3 loop is CATGTSGNYEQYF. Here the CDR3 DNA reads TGCGCAACCGGGACTAGCGGTAACTACGAGCAGTACTTC.

The chain combines TRBV18 with TRBJ1-5; D remains ambiguous. The CDR3 is made up of 12 amino acids. CDR1 and CDR2 from the germline V gene are KGHSH and LQKENI. With 2 bases removed from V and 4 bases from J, the gap between germline ends came to 3 bases. This CDR3 reads CASSPRNQPQHF. In DNA form, the CDR3 reads TGTGCCAGCTCACCAAGAAATCAGCCCCAGCATTTT.

The chain joins TRBV19 to TRBJ1-1; TRBD1 matches 8 bases. Trimming at V came to 10 bases and at J to 4 bases, leaving 11 bases not matched to a gene. CDR3 length: 14 amino acids. The V gene's germline CDR1 is LNHDA and CDR2 SQIVND (reference sequence). The CDR3 loop reads CATSPDRVGTEAFF. The DNA for the CDR3 is TGTGCCACCTCTCCGGACAGGGTAGGCACTGAAGCTTTCTTT.

Here the CDR3 DNA reads TGTGCCAGCAGCTTGGGCCATGTCCAGAGGACAGGGTATAATTCACCCCTCCACTTT. Translated, it gives CASSLGHVQRTGYNSPLHF. V and J are TRBV5-6 and TRBJ1-6, with 8 bases matching TRBD1. The CDR3 extends over 19 amino acids. Germline V gives CDR1 SGHDT, CDR2 YYEEEE. V gave up 0 bases and J gave up 4 bases; unmatched junction bases: 12.

The chain employs TRBV9 and TRBJ2-5; 7 nucleotides agree with TRBD2. The CDR3 sequence is 14 residues long. In germline, CDR1 is SGDLS, CDR2 YYNGEE. V was pared by 0 bases and J by 5 bases, with 4 bases of the junction left unmatched. The CDR3 nucleotides read TGTGCCAGCAGCGTAGGGGCGGGAGCCGAGACCCAGTACTTC. This translates into CASSVGAGAETQYF.

The chain combines TRBV5-1 with TRBJ2-5; D remains ambiguous. This CDR3 contains 14 residues. V was shortened by 0 bases and J by 4 bases, with 10 bases between the two germline ends. Germline V gene lookup returns CDR1 SGHRS and CDR2 YFSETQ. CDR3 coding DNA: TGCGCCAGCAGCTTGGACTCCACCCGAGAGACCCAGTACTTC. The encoded protein is CASSLDSTRETQYF.

This chain connects TRBV4-2 to TRBJ1-3; no firm D call. The ends were cut back, 4 bases at V and 4 bases at J, with 14 bases in the middle. The CDR3 runs 15 residues. Germline assignment: CDR1 LGHNA and CDR2 YNFKEQ. CDR3 protein: CASSPLLADGNTIYF. CDR3 in DNA: TGTGCCAGCAGCCCTCTTCTTGCCGACGGAAACACCATATATTTT.

The chain links TRBV9 to TRBJ2-3; no clear D gene. CDR3 length: 13 amino acids. CDR1 and CDR2 from the germline V gene are SGDLS and YYNGEE. The V end lost 3 bases, the J end lost 6 bases, and 11 bases lay between the germline ends. The CDR3 DNA reads TGTGCCAGCAGCGCTATGACGGGCGATACGCAGTATTTT. Translation: CASSAMTGDTQYF.

The chain joins TRBV11-2 to TRBJ2-4, with D hard to call. Germline values: CDR1 SGHAT, CDR2 FQNNGV. This CDR3 has 14 residues. Trimming shortened V by 4 bases and J by 4 bases, and 11 bases separated the two germline ends. CDR3 nucleotides: TGTGCCAGCAGCTCGGCCATGGGTAAAAACATTCAGTACTTC. It translates to CASSSAMGKNIQYF.

The chain recombines TRBV6-1 with TRBJ2-5, with D tentatively TRBD1 (6 bases). Germline assignment: CDR1 MNHNS and CDR2 SASEGT. CDR3 size: 14 residues. Trimming left V 5 bases short and J 10 bases short, with 20 bases between. The CDR3 protein is CASSHGQNGVGQYF. CDR3 DNA: TGTGCCAGCAGTCACGGACAGAACGGAGTCGGCCAGTACTTC.

This clone occurred once. The rearrangement links TRBV7-9 to TRBJ2-5, with TRBD1 identical over 8 bases. J lost 0 bases, V lost 6 bases, and 3 bases had no gene match. The CDR3 contains 14 residues. Germline V gene lookup returns CDR1 SEHNR and CDR2 FQNEAQ (reference sequence). The CDR3 DNA follows: TGTGCCAGCAGAAACAGGGGGTACCAAGAGACCCAGTACTTC. Translated, it gives CASRNRGYQETQYF.

The chain joins TRBV28 to TRBJ1-2; D may be TRBD1 (6 bases). Trimming removed 6 bases from V and 0 bases from J, with 14 bases in between. Germline CDR1 MDHEN, CDR2 SYDVKM. The CDR3 has 15 amino acids. CDR3 sequence (DNA): TGTGCCAGCAGCCAAGGGGGTCTTGCTAACTATGGCTACACCTTC. It translates to CASSQGGLANYGYTF.

The chain combines TRBV29-1 with TRBJ2-7; no firm D call. CDR1 and CDR2 from the germline V gene are SQVTM and ANQGSEA. The V end lost 7 bases, the J end lost 6 bases, and 16 bases lay between the germline ends. The CDR3 totals 12 residues. CDR3 sequence reads: CSARNEGREQYF. The CDR3 DNA follows: TGCAGCGCACGGAACGAAGGGCGCGAGCAGTACTTC.

This clone came up once. The V and J genes are TRBV2 and TRBJ2-2, with no clear D. The V and J ends lost 3 bases and 0 bases respectively, with 8 bases between them. Per the germline V gene, CDR1 is SNHLY and CDR2 is FYNNEI. CDR3 length equals 15 residues. The DNA for the CDR3 is TGTGCCAGCAGTGATAGCTGGTCGAACACCGGGGAGCTGTTTTTT. Translating gives CASSDSWSNTGELFF.

This chain uses TRBV7-6 with TRBJ2-7, with a possible D match to TRBD1 (5 bases). CDR3 length: 15 residues. From germline, CDR1 is SGHVS and CDR2 FNYEAQ. Trimming took off 1 base at V and 2 bases at J, with 12 bases between the two ends. The CDR3 protein is CASSLDGQGTYEQYF. DNA of the CDR3: TGTGCCAGCAGCTTAGACGGACAAGGAACCTACGAGCAGTACTTC.

The chain links TRBV6-6 to TRBJ1-5, with 8 bases that match TRBD1. Trimming took 7 bases from V and 7 from J; bases not matched to a gene: 9. Per germline, CDR1 MNHNY and CDR2 SVGAGI (reference sequence). The CDR3 has 14 residues. CDR3: CASTTGGRYQPQHF. The CDR3, as DNA: TGTGCCAGCACCACAGGGGGACGGTACCAGCCCCAGCATTTT.

The genes are TRBV2 and TRBJ2-7; unclear D gene. There are 12 residues in the CDR3. Germline V CDR1 and CDR2: SNHLY, FYNNEI. Trimming cost V 3 bases and J 3 bases, with 6 bases left between them. The CDR3 DNA reads TGTGCCAGCAGTGAGGCAGACTACGAGCAGTACTTC. Residues: CASSEADYEQYF.

The rearrangement links TRBV5-1 to TRBJ2-3; D is possibly TRBD2 (5 bases). The CDR3 runs to 14 residues. V was trimmed by 4 bases and J by 6 bases, leaving 15 bases between them. The germline V gene has CDR1 SGHRS and CDR2 YFSETQ. For the CDR3, the DNA is TGCGCCAGCAGCCCAGGACTTAAAATCGATACGCAGTATTTT. As protein: CASSPGLKIDTQYF.